The 14 T cell receptor beta chains given below trace back to one sample, sequenced in a study of CD8 T cells in ankylosing spondylitis (dated 2017 in TCRdb). Library preparation employed 5' RACE. Reads for this sample came from an Illumina HiSeq 2500. Starting from the raw public reads, TCRdb applied fastp trimming at Q25, assembled clones with MiXCR and retained in-frame beta chains. One record per CDR3 amino acid sequence lists the most common genes and DNA. This sample holds 250,000 or so distinct CDR3 sequences; about 24% were observed only once. More than 0.6% of the sample is in the top ten clones. Material: blood, either unsorted or a sorted T cell fraction (not recorded which). These TCRs come from a male donor with ankylosing spondylitis or in good health (not recorded which).

There are many counts of this clonotype. The chain couples TRBV20-1 to TRBJ1-2, with 7 nucleotides matching TRBD1. The V gene end was trimmed by 6 bases and the J gene end by 2 bases; junction bases not matched to a gene: 6. CDR3 size: 13 residues. Per the germline V gene, CDR1 is DFQATT and CDR2 is SNEGSKA (reference sequence). The CDR3 loop reads CSAPTGHNYGYTF. The DNA for the CDR3 is TGCAGTGCCCCGACAGGGCACAACTATGGCTACACCTTC.

The chain recombines TRBV9 with TRBJ2-2; no clear D gene. The V and J ends lost 2 bases and 7 bases respectively, with 12 bases between them. In germline, CDR1 is SGDLS, CDR2 YYNGEE. The CDR3 runs to 14 residues. The CDR3 sequence is CASSVLGHGGELFF. The DNA of the CDR3 is TGTGCCAGCAGCGTCCTGGGCCACGGCGGGGAGCTGTTTTTT.

This clonotype was recorded a few times. The genes are TRBV5-5 and TRBJ2-7; weak D call: TRBD1 (6 bases). With 5 bases removed from V and 6 bases from J, the gap between germline ends came to 18 bases. The CDR3 has 14 residues. Germline V gene sequence: CDR1 SGHKS, CDR2 YYEKEE (reference sequence). CDR3 coding DNA: TGTGCCAGCAGTTTCCTCACAGGGACCTCCGAGCAGTACTTC. It specifies CASSFLTGTSEQYF.

The chain has TRBV29-1 and TRBJ2-1, with D perhaps TRBD2 (5 bases). Germline V gene data show CDR1 as SQVTM and CDR2 as ANQGSEA. Trimming removed 5 bases at V and 8 bases at J, with 10 bases between. The CDR3 has 11 residues. In DNA, the CDR3 is TGCAGCGTTTCCCCGGGGTATGAGCAGTTCTTC. This codes for CSVSPGYEQFF.

There are a few counts of this clonotype. This rearrangement joins TRBV29-1 to TRBJ2-6, with no clear D. CDR3 length: 12 residues. V was cut by 4 bases and J by 1 base, with 2 bases left in between. Looked up from germline, CDR1 is SQVTM and CDR2 is ANQGSEA. The DNA for the CDR3 is TGCAGCGTTGTATCTGGGGCCAACGTCCTGACTTTC. Amino acids: CSVVSGANVLTF.

The rearrangement joins TRBV12-3 or TRBV12-4 to TRBJ2-1; D call uncertain. With 2 bases removed from V and 12 bases from J, the gap between germline ends came to 11 bases. The CDR3 is 12 residues long. The DNA for the CDR3 is TGTGCCAGCAGTTTACAGGTCGCAAGGCAGTTCTTC. This codes for CASSLQVARQFF.

This clonotype was picked up many times. The chain employs TRBV7-8 and TRBJ2-4; 7 bases are shared with TRBD2. The CDR3 contains 14 residues. The J segment lost 6 bases and the V segment lost 3 bases, leaving 5 bases of the junction unmatched. The germline gives CDR1 SGHVS, CDR2 FQNEAQ. CDR3 loop: CASSLGGEGNIQYF. The CDR3 nucleotides read TGTGCCAGCAGCTTGGGAGGGGAAGGAAACATTCAGTACTTC.

The DNA of the CDR3 is TGCAGTGCCCCGACAGACTACAATGAGCAGTTCTTC. The encoded protein is CSAPTDYNEQFF. The chain carries TRBV20-1 and TRBJ2-1; a weak D match, TRBD1 (5 bases). From germline, CDR1 is DFQATT and CDR2 SNEGSKA (reference sequence). V gave up 6 bases and J gave up 3 bases, with 9 bases separating them. The CDR3 is 12 amino acids.

This clonotype occurred many times. J is TRBJ1-1 and V is TRBV20-1; the D gene is possibly TRBD1 (5 bases). CDR1 is DFQATT, CDR2 SNEGSKA, per germline (reference sequence). This CDR3 comprises 13 residues. In nucleotides, the CDR3 is TGCTCGCCCATTCAGACAGTCAACACTGAAGCTTTCTTT. Protein product: CSPIQTVNTEAFF.

In this sample, this clonotype turned up a few times. The CDR3 nucleotides are TGCAGCGTTGAAGGGGGACCTTTTATCGAGCAGTACTTC. Amino acid sequence: CSVEGGPFIEQYF. V gene TRBV29-1 combines with J gene TRBJ2-7, with D tentatively TRBD1 or TRBD2 (5 bases each). Between the trimmed V and J ends, which lost 1 base and 6 bases, there was a span of 13 bases. The CDR3 extends over 13 amino acids. Germline-derived CDR1 and CDR2 are SQVTM and ANQGSEA.

The V and J genes are TRBV20-1 and TRBJ2-7; a possible D gene is TRBD1 (5 bases). V was clipped by 6 bases and J by 4 bases, with 16 bases between them. The CDR3 sequence is 13 residues long. Per the germline V gene, CDR1 is DFQATT and CDR2 is SNEGSKA (reference sequence). CDR3 loop: CSATGRTSYEQYF. CDR3 coding DNA: TGCAGTGCCACAGGACGGACGTCTTACGAGCAGTACTTC.

This clonotype was counted a few times. The chain joins TRBV10-3 to TRBJ1-6; TRBD1 agrees at 7 bases. J was trimmed by 11 bases and V by 4 bases; bases with no gene match: 5. Germline-derived CDR1 and CDR2 are ENHRY and SYGVKD. The CDR3 is 13 residues long. The CDR3, as DNA: TGTGCCATCAGTGGGGACAGATTCGCACCCCTCCACTTT. This encodes CAISGDRFAPLHF.

The J gene is TRBJ2-7, the V gene TRBV21-1; TRBD1 is the table's D call, not checked against the DNA. TRBV21-1 is annotated as a pseudogene. The CDR3 sequence is 14 residues long. The CDR3 DNA follows: TGTGCTTCTCACCGGACATCCTGCTCCTACGAGCAGTACTTC. Residues: CASHRTSCSYEQYF.

This clonotype was seen repeatedly, ten times or more. V gene TRBV7-2 combines with J gene TRBJ2-1; D gene ambiguous. Germline V gives CDR1 SGHTA, CDR2 FQGNSA. The CDR3 consists of 16 residues. Trimming pared 5 bases from V and 10 bases from J, leaving 24 bases between. The CDR3: CASSLNPATLAGEQFF. The CDR3 DNA follows: TGTGCCAGCAGCCTAAATCCAGCAACATTGGCTGGGGAGCAGTTCTTC.